This TCR beta chain was sequenced for a study of CD8+ T cells in alopecia areata. For the study at large: Patients received oral tofacitinib, 5 to 10 mg twice daily, for moderate-to-severe alopecia areata. Whole-study findings and limits: The study also sequences resident alphabeta T cells of normal skin in scalp samples. Patients showed less clear TCR sequence sharing than mice, possibly partly because of HLA diversity.

RNA extraction and reverse transcription yielded cDNA as sequencing template. Produced via immunoSEQ multiplex PCR; TCRdb's table is partial and in-frame only. The profile shows some 150,000 clones, roughly 50% of them singletons. A FACSAria was used to sort CD4+ and CD8+ T cells. These cells came from PBMCs. Details on this clone: The antigen remains unidentified.

The material sequenced was CD4+ T cells sorted from blood, taken at week 0. The sequence came from a human donor with alopecia areata.

The DNA for the CDR3 is TGTGCCAGCAGCACCAAATTAGCGGGGGCACTCTACGAGCAGTACTTC. Amino acids: CASSTKLAGALYEQYF. V and J are TRBV5-4 and TRBJ2-7; 9 bases fit TRBD2. The ends lost 4 bases at V and 3 bases at J; junction bases unmatched: 11. Germline lookup yields CDR1 SGHNT and CDR2 YYREEE (reference sequence). This CDR3 spans 16 amino acids.